This T cell receptor beta chain is from a study of blood T cells in healthy people across ages. Every participating donor contributed approximately 10 milliliters of peripheral blood through a draw. Primers used in a second PCR of roughly 6 to 11 cycles were a sample-barcoded 5' primer and a J-beta primer mix. TCRdb re-called the 5' RACE reads with MiXCR, one entry per CDR3 protein. The repertoire holds around 710,000 distinct CDR3 sequences, roughly 44% seen once, with under 25% in the top ten. Sequenced material: blood. The TCR comes from a woman in her fifties or sixties in good health.

CDR3 region: CASSLVGGPSSGNTIYF. The CDR3 DNA reads TGTGCCAGCAGCTTAGTGGGGGGCCCCAGCTCTGGAAACACCATATATTTT. This chain connects TRBV7-2 to TRBJ1-3; perhaps TRBD1 as D (6 bases). This CDR3 has 17 amino acids. Germline V lookup: CDR1 SGHTA, CDR2 FQGNSA. V lost 1 base and J 0 bases, leaving 13 bases between the germline ends.